This TCR beta chain emerged from a study of OX40 agonist ivuxolimab in advanced cancers. General study results and limits: Expanded clones were, on average, more numerous among CD8+ T cells than CD4+. Patients who responded partially at 0.1-3.0 mg/kg showed clonal expansion ranking among the lowest.

Data came from immunoSEQ multiplex PCR; TCRdb stores just in-frame clones and leaves some out. Here the sample spans fewer than 85,000 clones, around 85% being singletons. Looked up from germline, CDR1 is SGHVS and CDR2 is FQNEAQ. J lost 5 bases, V lost 0 bases, and 9 bases had no gene match. This CDR3 spans 18 amino acids. Concerning this clone: What it recognizes is unknown.

The chain uses TRBV7-8 and TRBJ2-1; 11 nucleotides align to TRBD2. This sample comprised CD4+ or CD8+ T cells sorted from blood, obtained in a trial of the OX40 agonist ivuxolimab. The receptor was isolated from an adult with an advanced solid tumor such as melanoma, head and neck, liver or kidney cancer. The chain's CDR3 is CASSLAILAGGPNNEQFF. The CDR3 bases are TGTGCCAGCAGCTTAGCCATATTAGCGGGGGGGCCGAACAATGAGCAGTTCTTC.